The present entry profiles one T cell receptor (beta chain) with its context. This sample was taken from a study of cytomegalovirus exposure and HLA in healthy donors. V lost 2 bases, J lost 7 bases, and 4 bases stayed unmatched. Germline-derived CDR1 and CDR2 are MNHEY and SVGAGI. This CDR3 has 14 residues. Here immunoSEQ multiplex PCR was the method, and the copy in TCRdb shows in-frame clones only, minus some. The profile shows about 120,000 clones, roughly 90% of them singletons. The chain carries TRBV6-5 and TRBJ1-2, with TRBD1 matching 10 bases. Sample: PBMCs. The TCR sequence derives from a woman aged 18 to 35 in good health and CMV-seropositive. The CDR3 region has the DNA TGTGCCAGCAGTTACCGACAGGGGGCAGGTGGCTACACCTTC. Amino acids: CASSYRQGAGGYTF.